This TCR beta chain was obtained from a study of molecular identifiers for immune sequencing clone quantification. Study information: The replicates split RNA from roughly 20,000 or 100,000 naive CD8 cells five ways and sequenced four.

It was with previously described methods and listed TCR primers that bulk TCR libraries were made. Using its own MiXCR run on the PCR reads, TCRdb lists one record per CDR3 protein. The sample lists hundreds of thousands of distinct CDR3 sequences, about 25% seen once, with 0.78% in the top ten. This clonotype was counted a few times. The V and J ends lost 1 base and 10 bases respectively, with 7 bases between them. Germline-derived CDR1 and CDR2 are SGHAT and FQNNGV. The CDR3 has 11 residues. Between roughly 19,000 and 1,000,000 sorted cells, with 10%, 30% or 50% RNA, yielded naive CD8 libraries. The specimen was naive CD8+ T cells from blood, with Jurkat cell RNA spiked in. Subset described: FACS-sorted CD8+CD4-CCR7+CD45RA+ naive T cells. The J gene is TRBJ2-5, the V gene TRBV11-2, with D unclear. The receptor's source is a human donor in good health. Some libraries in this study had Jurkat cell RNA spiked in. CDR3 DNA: TGTGCCAGCAGCTTAGGGGAAATCCAGTACTTC. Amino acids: CASSLGEIQYF.